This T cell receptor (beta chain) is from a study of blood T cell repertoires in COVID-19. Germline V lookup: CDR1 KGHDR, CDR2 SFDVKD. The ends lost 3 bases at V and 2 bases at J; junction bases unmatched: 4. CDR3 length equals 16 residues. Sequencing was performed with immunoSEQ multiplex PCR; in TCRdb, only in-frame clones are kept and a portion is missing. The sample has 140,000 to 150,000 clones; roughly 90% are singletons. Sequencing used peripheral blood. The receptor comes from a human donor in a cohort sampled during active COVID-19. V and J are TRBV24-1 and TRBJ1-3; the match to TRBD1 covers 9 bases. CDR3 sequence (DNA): TGTGCCACCAGTGATCACGGGACAGGGACTGGAAACACCATATATTTT. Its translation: CATSDHGTGTGNTIYF.